This record covers a single T cell receptor beta chain. The antigen remains undetermined. The V end was cut by 0 bases, the J end by 4 bases, with 12 bases between. CDR1 is MGHRA and CDR2 is YSYEKL in the germline V gene. This CDR3 has 15 amino acids. The RNA, 0.5 to 1 ug, was put through reverse transcription using random hexamers. An immunoSEQ multiplex PCR generated amplified TCR beta CDR3 products spanning 54 Vbeta and 13 Jbeta. From the immunoSEQ multiplex PCR reads, TCRdb called clonotypes with MiXCR, one entry per CDR3 protein. The sample has about 190,000 distinct CDR3 sequences; 90% to 97% are singletons. The sample originates from a study of CD8 T cells in Susac syndrome. Findings and caveats of the study: None of the CD4+ T cell repertoires in Susac syndrome showed clonal expansion.

This clonotype originated in a human donor with Susac syndrome. Sequencing was performed on CD4+ T cells from PBMCs. V usage is TRBV4-1 and J usage is TRBJ2-5, with D uncertain. The CDR3 loop is CASSQDFPVAETQYF. Here the CDR3 DNA reads TGCGCCAGCAGCCAAGATTTTCCCGTGGCAGAGACCCAGTACTTC.